Presented here are 17 T cell receptor beta chains from one specimen sequenced in a study of T cell responses to AZD1222 COVID-19 vaccine. The assay was immunoSEQ multiplex PCR, and TCRdb's table has in-frame clones only and misses some. The sample yields 180,000 or so clones, around 92% seen once. The input for sequencing was peripheral blood, taken 28 days after the second AZD1222 dose. These receptor sequences come from an adult who received the AZD1222 COVID-19 vaccine.

CDR3 DNA sequence: TGTGCCAGCAGTTTACAGGGGCCAGATACGCAGTATTTT. Protein sequence: CASSLQGPDTQYF. The V and J genes are TRBV28 and TRBJ2-3, with D possibly matching TRBD1 (6 bases). The V end was cut by 2 bases, the J end by 4 bases, with 7 bases between. This CDR3 is built from 13 residues. Germline V gene data show CDR1 as MDHEN and CDR2 as SYDVKM.

This chain links TRBV11-2 with TRBJ2-7; 7 bases match TRBD1. Trimming removed 6 bases from V and 0 bases from J; junction bases left unmatched: 8. Germline CDR1 SGHAT, CDR2 FQNNGV. The CDR3 consists of 15 residues. CDR3 sequence: CASRSLRDSSYEQYF. CDR3 sequence (DNA): TGTGCCAGCAGATCCCTCCGGGACAGCTCCTACGAGCAGTACTTC.

This clone is a singleton in its sample. This rearrangement joins TRBV6-5 to TRBJ1-5; TRBD1 is a possible D gene (5 bases). This CDR3 contains 13 residues. From germline, CDR1 is MNHEY and CDR2 SVGAGI. V was shortened by 10 bases and J by 4 bases, with 14 bases between the two germline ends. As DNA, the CDR3 is TGTGCCACCCTCCGGGGCGGGAATCAGCCCCAGCATTTT. Protein sequence: CATLRGGNQPQHF.

The rearrangement links TRBV7-9 to TRBJ1-4; D may be TRBD1 (5 bases). CDR3 length equals 14 residues. Trimming pared 5 bases from V and 8 bases from J, leaving 15 bases between. The V gene's germline CDR1 is SEHNR and CDR2 FQNEAQ (reference sequence). The CDR3 is CASSHGQGREKLFF. The CDR3, as DNA: TGTGCCAGCAGCCATGGGCAGGGAAGGGAAAAACTGTTTTTT.

The rearrangement joins TRBV10-3 to TRBJ2-5; 9 positions match TRBD2. This CDR3 is 14 amino acids long. The J segment lost 7 bases and the V segment lost 8 bases, leaving 11 bases of the junction unmatched. Germline loops: CDR1 ENHRY, CDR2 SYGVKD. In DNA form, the CDR3 reads TGTGCCATCTCAGTAGCGGGAGCGGGTGGGACCCAGTACTTC. This sequence encodes CAISVAGAGGTQYF.

The chain is built from TRBV10-1 and TRBJ1-2; 7 bases agree with TRBD1. Germline assignment: CDR1 WNHNN and CDR2 SYGVQD (reference sequence). The CDR3 consists of 15 residues. The trim removed 9 bases at V and 6 bases at J, leaving 16 bases unmatched. In DNA, the CDR3 is TGCGCCAGAACCGGGGGACAGTGTCTTGGCGATGGCTACACCTTC. Protein sequence: CARTGGQCLGDGYTF.

V usage is TRBV10-3 and J usage is TRBJ2-7, with 9 bases identical to TRBD2. The germline CDR1 and CDR2 sequences are ENHRY and SYGVKD. CDR3 length equals 14 residues. J lost 7 bases, V lost 0 bases, and 4 bases had no gene match. The CDR3 loop is CAISESSGSREQYF. DNA for the CDR3: TGTGCCATCAGTGAGTCTAGCGGGAGTAGGGAGCAGTACTTC.

The chain recombines TRBV6-4 with TRBJ1-2, with 7 bases fitting TRBD1. CDR1 is MRHNA, CDR2 SNTAGT, per germline. The CDR3 spans 12 residues. V trimming: 4 bases; J trimming: 7 bases; junction bases outside the gene matches: 3. CDR3 bases: TGTGCCAGCAGTGCCGACAGGGTTGGCTACACCTTC. Its translation is CASSADRVGYTF.

The chain is built from TRBV15 and TRBJ1-5; 7 bases agree with TRBD1. In germline, CDR1 is LNHNV, CDR2 YYDKDF (reference sequence). The CDR3 runs 17 residues. Trimming at V came to 1 base and at J to 2 bases, leaving 8 bases not matched to a gene. CDR3 loop: CATSRVRQGFGNQPQHF. The CDR3 DNA reads as TGTGCCACCAGCAGAGTCAGACAGGGATTCGGCAATCAGCCCCAGCATTTT.

The chain employs TRBV24-1 and TRBJ2-1; a weak D match, TRBD1 (7 bases). Germline V gene lookup returns CDR1 KGHDR and CDR2 SFDVKD. There are 18 residues in the CDR3. V lost 1 base and J 7 bases, leaving 22 bases between the germline ends. CDR3 protein: CATSDLGGSAPGGNEQFF. The CDR3 nucleotides are TGTGCCACCAGTGATTTAGGGGGAAGCGCCCCAGGGGGGAATGAGCAGTTCTTC.

The chain recombines TRBV4-1 with TRBJ2-1, with D perhaps assigned TRBD1 or TRBD2 (6 bases each). Germline loops: CDR1 MGHRA, CDR2 YSYEKL. The V gene lost 7 bases and the J gene lost 3 bases, with 7 bases spanning the gap. This CDR3 has 12 residues. CDR3 protein: CASKGGYNEQFF. CDR3 nucleotide sequence: TGCGCCAGCAAGGGGGGCTACAATGAGCAGTTCTTC.

V and J are TRBV4-2 and TRBJ1-5; tentative D call: TRBD1 (5 bases). Trimming removed 5 bases from V and 7 bases from J, with 21 bases in between. The germline gives CDR1 LGHNA, CDR2 YNFKEQ. This CDR3 is built from 16 residues. CDR3 in amino acids: CASSSSGGRSRQPQHF. DNA for the CDR3: TGTGCCAGCAGCTCGAGCGGGGGTAGGAGTCGGCAGCCCCAGCATTTT.

This chain uses TRBV6-5 with TRBJ2-1, with D uncertain. CDR3 size: 15 residues. Germline V CDR1 and CDR2: MNHEY, SVGAGI. Trimming removed 0 bases from V and 0 bases from J, with 6 bases in between. CDR3 residues: CASSYSSSSYNEQFF. In DNA form, the CDR3 reads TGTGCCAGCAGTTACTCGTCCAGCTCCTACAATGAGCAGTTCTTC.

The genes are TRBV7-9 and TRBJ1-3, with D tentatively TRBD1 (6 bases). CDR1 is SEHNR and CDR2 is FQNEAQ in the germline V gene (reference sequence). The CDR3 spans 14 residues. The V end lost 6 bases, the J end lost 2 bases, and 11 bases lay between the germline ends. This CDR3 reads CASRQGSPGNTIYF. In DNA form, the CDR3 reads TGTGCCAGCAGACAGGGATCCCCTGGAAACACCATATATTTT.

J is TRBJ2-3 and V is TRBV9; 7 bases align to TRBD2. CDR1 is SGDLS, CDR2 YYNGEE, per germline. Trimming removed 3 bases from V and 2 bases from J; junction bases left unmatched: 6. This CDR3 spans 15 amino acids. In DNA form, the CDR3 reads TGTGCCAGCAGCGCCGGGACTACCTACACAGATACGCAGTATTTT. It encodes CASSAGTTYTDTQYF.

This clone was seen once. V gene TRBV19 combines with J gene TRBJ2-2, with D possibly matching TRBD1 (7 bases). Germline CDR1 and CDR2: LNHDA and SQIVND (reference sequence). Trimming removed 7 bases from V and 3 bases from J, with 15 bases in between. The CDR3 sequence is 15 residues long. CDR3 region: CASTPTGTYTGELFF. CDR3 coding DNA: TGTGCCAGTACCCCGACAGGGACTTACACCGGGGAGCTGTTTTTT.

The chain couples TRBV2 to TRBJ2-5, with TRBD2 matching over 12 bases. Per germline, CDR1 SNHLY and CDR2 FYNNEI. This CDR3 contains 15 residues. V shed 2 bases and J 4 bases; nucleotides not matched to a gene: 2. CDR3 bases: TGTGCCAGCAGTGAACTAGCGGGGGGGAGAGAGACCCAGTACTTC. Translating it yields CASSELAGGRETQYF.